The 2 T cell receptor beta chains below come from one sample, sequenced in a study of breast tumors, draining lymph nodes, adjacent tissues. Breast cancer patients provided tissue from their axillary draining lymph nodes. TCRdb re-called the multiplex PCR reads through MiXCR, storing one row per CDR3 protein. Among approximately 210,000 distinct CDR3 sequences listed, nearly 35% were seen once. The sequencing sample was made of axillary lymph node tissue. The origin of the receptors is a female donor with breast cancer. Some clones in this sample may be carry-over from other donors' samples.

Worth noting for this clonotype: One base away lies a much larger clone, so this may be a sequencing read error. J is TRBJ2-2 and V is TRBV6-5; D not certain. CDR3 length: 13 residues. Trimming removed 5 bases from V and 3 bases from J, with 7 bases in between. Per germline, CDR1 MNHEY and CDR2 SVGAGI. CDR3: CASSHGDTGELFF. CDR3 bases: TGTGCCAGCAGTCATGGGGACACCGGGGAGCTGTTTTTT.

This rearrangement joins TRBV7-3 to TRBJ2-5, with 8 bases that match TRBD1. The CDR3 has 13 residues. With 5 bases clipped from V and 7 bases from J, the junction kept 6 bases outside the gene matches. Germline CDR1 is SGHTA and CDR2 is FQGTGA. The CDR3 spells CASSPRQGWTQYF. CDR3 DNA sequence: TGTGCCAGCAGCCCAAGACAGGGGTGGACCCAGTACTTC.